Each of the 11 T cell receptor beta chains below was sequenced from the same sample in a study of T cells after yellow fever vaccination. TCRdb reprocessed the 5' RACE reads via MiXCR and lists one record per CDR3 protein. The data contain about 260,000 distinct CDR3 sequences, approximately 12% of them singletons. The sample in question was CD4+ T cells sorted from PBMCs, obtained 45 days after the yellow fever booster vaccination. The receptors were sampled from a man aged 25-45 years who received the YFV17D yellow fever vaccine.

The table lists this clonotype with a few counts. The rearrangement uses TRBV10-3 and TRBJ2-3; D is ambiguous. The CDR3 is made up of 14 amino acids. The V end lost 0 bases, the J end lost 6 bases, and 10 bases lay between the germline ends. The germline CDR1 and CDR2 sequences are ENHRY and SYGVKD. This CDR3 reads CAISESGGPDTQYF. CDR3 nucleotide sequence: TGTGCCATCAGTGAGTCAGGTGGCCCGGATACGCAGTATTTT.

The chain couples TRBV20-1 to TRBJ2-1, with 10 positions matching TRBD2. Germline assignment: CDR1 DFQATT and CDR2 SNEGSKA (reference sequence). This CDR3 is 18 amino acids long. Trimming took 0 bases from V and 7 from J; bases not matched to a gene: 15. The CDR3: CSARDIQQLAGSVNEQFF. CDR3 DNA: TGCAGTGCTAGAGACATCCAACAACTAGCGGGAAGTGTAAATGAGCAGTTCTTC.

J is TRBJ2-3 and V is TRBV24-1; D may be TRBD1 or TRBD2 (5 bases each). Germline V gene data show CDR1 as KGHDR and CDR2 as SFDVKD. Trimming removed 9 bases from V and 3 bases from J, with 15 bases in between. This CDR3 spans 14 amino acids. The CDR3 protein is CATGGERGTDTQYF. The CDR3 DNA is TGTGCCACCGGCGGCGAGAGGGGAACAGATACGCAGTATTTT.

The CDR3 DNA reads TGCAGCGTTGCCGTATACGCTCAAGAGACCCAGTACTTC. It specifies CSVAVYAQETQYF. V gene TRBV29-1 combines with J gene TRBJ2-5; the D is unclear. Germline values: CDR1 SQVTM, CDR2 ANQGSEA. Trimming pared 4 bases from V and 2 bases from J, leaving 11 bases between. This CDR3 region has 13 residues.

This rearrangement joins TRBV20-1 to TRBJ2-1; TRBD2 matches at 7 bases. J gave up 4 bases and V 0 bases, and 9 bases lay outside the gene matches. The germline V gene has CDR1 DFQATT and CDR2 SNEGSKA (reference sequence). This CDR3 comprises 16 residues. In nucleotides, the CDR3 is TGCAGTGCTAGAGATCTGGGTAGCGGGCCTTACAATGAGCAGTTCTTC. Its protein product is CSARDLGSGPYNEQFF.

This clonotype was seen more than once but under ten times. The chain recombines TRBV5-1 with TRBJ1-6; D gene unclear. This CDR3 spans 14 amino acids. Trimming left V 2 bases short and J 8 bases short, with 11 bases between. Germline V gene sequence: CDR1 SGHRS, CDR2 YFSETQ. CDR3 nucleotides: TGCGCCAGCAGCTTTCCGGGAGGGCATTCACCCCTCCACTTT. The encoded protein is CASSFPGGHSPLHF.

V is TRBV4-3 and J is TRBJ1-2, with TRBD1 matching 7 bases. The germline gives CDR1 LGHNA, CDR2 YSLEER. The length of the CDR3 is 16 residues. The trim removed 3 bases at V and 5 bases at J, leaving 12 bases unmatched. The CDR3 loop reads CASSHGVETGSYGYTF. CDR3 nucleotide sequence: TGCGCCAGCAGCCATGGGGTGGAGACAGGGTCTTATGGCTACACCTTC.

The V gene is TRBV14, the J gene TRBJ2-3; 9 bases agree with TRBD2. V trimming: 8 bases; J trimming: 6 bases; junction bases outside the gene matches: 18. Germline V gene sequence: CDR1 SGHDN, CDR2 FVKESK. This CDR3 is built from 17 residues. In DNA, the CDR3 is TGTGCCAGCCAACCCAGACTCAGCGGGAGGTTTGTGGATACGCAGTATTTT. As protein: CASQPRLSGRFVDTQYF.

The genes are TRBV9 and TRBJ1-1; 9 positions agree with TRBD1. Germline V gene sequence: CDR1 SGDLS, CDR2 YYNGEE. Germline trimming cut 4 bases from V and 2 bases from J; bases unmatched to any gene: 6. The CDR3 has 15 residues. The CDR3 reads CASSRRTGDNTEAFF. The CDR3 nucleotides are TGTGCCAGCAGCAGACGGACAGGGGACAACACTGAAGCTTTCTTT.

The chain is built from TRBV4-3 and TRBJ2-1, with a possible D match to TRBD2 (6 bases). Germline V lookup: CDR1 LGHNA, CDR2 YSLEER. V was clipped by 0 bases and J by 9 bases, with 15 bases between them. CDR3 length: 15 amino acids. CDR3 nucleotides: TGCGCCAGCAGCCAAGATGCGGCTAGCGAGGGTGAGCAGTTCTTC. It yields the protein CASSQDAASEGEQFF.

This chain connects TRBV30 to TRBJ1-5; D unclear. Germline-derived CDR1 and CDR2 are GTSNPN and SVGIG (reference sequence). V lost 5 bases and J lost 4, with 15 bases in between. The CDR3 has 14 amino acids. The CDR3 DNA reads TGTGCCTGGCCGGGTCAATCAGGAAATCAGCCCCAGCATTTT. Translating gives CAWPGQSGNQPQHF.